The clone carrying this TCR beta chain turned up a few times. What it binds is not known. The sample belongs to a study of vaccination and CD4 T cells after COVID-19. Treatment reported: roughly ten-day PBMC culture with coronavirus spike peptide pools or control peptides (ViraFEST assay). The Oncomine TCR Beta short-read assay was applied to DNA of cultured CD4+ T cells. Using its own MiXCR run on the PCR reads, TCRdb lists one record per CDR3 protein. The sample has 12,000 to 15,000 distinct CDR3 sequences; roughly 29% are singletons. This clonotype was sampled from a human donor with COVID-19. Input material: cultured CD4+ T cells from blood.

As DNA, the CDR3 is TGTGCCAGCTCACCCTACGGGGGACAGTCGGCGATAAATTCACCCCTCCACTTT. Translated: CASSPYGGQSAINSPLHF. The chain links TRBV18 to TRBJ1-6, with 7 bases lining up with TRBD1. Germline CDR1 reads KGHSH; CDR2 reads LQKENI. V was clipped by 3 bases and J by 7 bases; unmatched bases: 15. The CDR3 has 18 amino acids.